The rows below give T cell receptor beta chains drawn from one sample of a study of CD4+ T cells in melanoma. Clones were sequenced by immunoSEQ multiplex PCR, and TCRdb holds only the in-frame ones, with some missing. The table shows around 100,000 clones, with approximately 92% occurring only once. The material sequenced was peripheral blood. The receptors derive from a human donor with melanoma. Each CDR3 is given with its conserved first and last residue. A D gene is named only where the DNA matches it firmly. Expanded clones get a size class; other rows say once, few or many, or leave the size out.

NA	TRBV5-1	NA	TRBJ1-3	TGCGCCAGCAGCTTGTCCGGGTACTCTGGAAACACCATATATTTT	CASSLSGYSGNTIYF
NA	TRBV9	NA	TRBJ1-5	TGTGCCAGCAGCGTAGCCGGGCTCTCTCAGCCCCAGCATTTT	CASSVAGLSQPQHF
NA	TRBV18	NA	TRBJ2-1	TGTGCCAGCTCACCATCGGAGGGCTCCTACAATGAGCAGTTCTTC	CASSPSEGSYNEQFF
TRBD2	TRBV7-9	NA	TRBJ2-2	TGTGCCAGCATTGCACTAGCGGGAGCGAACACCGGGGAGCTGTTTTTT	CASIALAGANTGELFF
NA	TRBV6-1	NA	TRBJ2-7	TGTGCCAGCAGTGAAGGGGGGGTCCCCTCCTACGAGCAGTACTTC	CASSEGGVPSYEQYF
NA	TRBV27	NA	TRBJ1-5	TGTGCCAGCAGTTTAAAGATGAATCAGCCCCAGCATTTT	CASSLKMNQPQHF
NA	TRBV19	NA	TRBJ2-5	TGTGCCAGTAGTCCAGGGAACCTGCTAGGGGTTACGGAGACCCAGTACTTC	CASSPGNLLGVTETQYF
NA	TRBV7-2	NA	TRBJ1-1	TGTGCCAGCAGCTTAGGGCCACAGGCTGAAGCTTTCTTT	CASSLGPQAEAFF
TRBD2	TRBV11-2	NA	TRBJ2-1	TGTGCCAGCAGCTTAGGGGCTAGCGGGGCTAGCTCCTACAATGAGCAGTTCTTC	CASSLGASGASSYNEQFF
TRBD2	TRBV28	few	TRBJ2-3	TGTGCCAGCAGTATCGGGGGGACCACAGATACGCAGTATTTT	CASSIGGTTDTQYF
TRBD1	TRBV2	NA	TRBJ1-1	TGTGCCAGCAGTGAACACCCCGACAGGGTGACTGAAGCTTTCTTT	CASSEHPDRVTEAFF
TRBD2	TRBV7-6	NA	TRBJ2-1	TGTGCCAGCAGCTTAGCCGCCCCGGGGGGAAGATCCTACAATGAGCAGTTCTTC	CASSLAAPGGRSYNEQFF
TRBD1	TRBV5-8	NA	TRBJ1-5	TGTGCCAGCAGCCTAGGGGGCAGGGGGCGAGGACAGCCCCAGCATTTT	CASSLGGRGRGQPQHF
NA	TRBV5-6	NA	TRBJ1-5	TGTGCCAGCAGCTTTTTCGGCGGGGGTGGCGGCAATCAGCCCCAGCATTTT	CASSFFGGGGGNQPQHF
NA	TRBV28	once	TRBJ2-7	TGTGCCAGCAGCAAAACTAGAAGTTTATTGGCGCAGTACTTC	CASSKTRSLLAQYF